A single sample is the source of the 3 T cell receptor beta chains below, sequenced in a study of human T cells and chemical hapten exposure. Indicated time point: patch test 3, about 24 weeks after DPC sensitization. Treatment reported: therapeutic diphenylcyclopropenone sensitization with weekly scalp DPC. A single record per CDR3 protein comes from TCRdb applying MiXCR to the RACE reads. The sample holds some 90,000 distinct CDR3 sequences, 11% seen once. The sequenced sample was whole blood, obtained in connection with sensitization to the hapten diphenylcyclopropenone (DPC). These receptors all stem from a woman aged 25 to 45 with alopecia areata. Some clones in this sample may be carry-over from other donors' samples.

This clonotype was seen a handful of times. The chain combines TRBV27 with TRBJ1-1; D is perhaps TRBD1 (6 bases). V lost 5 bases, J lost 0 bases, and 10 bases lay in between. Germline CDR1 reads MNHEY; CDR2 reads SMNVEV (reference sequence). The CDR3 loop spans 14 amino acids. This chain's CDR3 is CASSATGLNTEAFF. DNA of the CDR3: TGTGCCAGCAGTGCGACAGGCTTGAACACTGAAGCTTTCTTT.

This clonotype was found a few times. V and J are TRBV24-1 and TRBJ2-3; D call uncertain. With 4 bases removed from V and 5 bases from J, the gap between germline ends came to 12 bases. There are 14 residues in the CDR3. CDR1 is KGHDR and CDR2 is SFDVKD in the germline V gene. The CDR3 DNA is TGTGCCACCAGTGAGCCGAAATCGGGAGATACGCAGTATTTT. It translates to CATSEPKSGDTQYF.

This clonotype was recorded at least ten times. The chain has TRBV27 and TRBJ2-3; the D is unclear. V was cut by 6 bases and J by 0 bases, with 10 bases left in between. The V gene's germline CDR1 is MNHEY and CDR2 SMNVEV (reference sequence). The CDR3 length is 14 residues. The CDR3 DNA sequence: TGTGCCAGCAGCAAACAGACTAGCACAGATACGCAGTATTTT. It encodes CASSKQTSTDTQYF.